The 15 T cell receptor beta chains listed next were all sequenced from one sample in a study of tumor-infiltrating lymphocytes in primary liver carcinoma. TCR beta cDNA was reverse-transcribed from 400 to 500 ng of total RNA. The reaction used a constant-region primer and ProtoScript II reverse transcriptase. Employing slightly modified ARM-PCR, three nested multiplex PCR rounds were run, and these gave rise to the TCR beta libraries. In the first two PCR rounds, TRBV1-TRBV30 forward primers were paired with a C-beta reverse primer, and each round lasted roughly 9 cycles. MiXCR, run by TCRdb on the multiplex PCR reads, gives a single entry per CDR3 protein. The sample lists approximately 300,000 distinct CDR3 sequences; 60% to 80% were seen once. Germline DNA was also extracted, and blood RNA derived from unsorted whole blood. The sequenced sample consisted of peripheral blood. The receptors shown here come from a man in his forties or fifties with primary liver carcinoma and hepatitis B virus infection.

Comment on this clonotype: This CDR3 is missing its conserved last phenylalanine or tryptophan, likely due to a read error. The rearrangement links TRBV6-1 to TRBJ1-2, with TRBD1 matching over 11 bases. The CDR3 length is 15 residues. Germline V CDR1 and CDR2: MNHNS, SASEGT. CDR3: CASSEGTGGRHGYTL. In DNA form, the CDR3 reads TGTGCCAGCAGCGAAGGGACAGGGGGAAGGCATGGCTACACCTTA.

This clonotype showed up just once. The chain links TRBV11-2 to TRBJ2-3, with D perhaps matching TRBD2 (6 bases). The CDR3 has 14 residues. Deletions cut 8 bases from V and 7 bases from J, with 19 bases between. Germline CDR1 is SGHAT and CDR2 is FQNNGV. The DNA of the CDR3 is TGTGCCAGCTCGTGGGCTAGCGCTTCGTATACGCAGTATTTT. This encodes CASSWASASYTQYF.

This clonotype was seen a few times. The gene calls are TRBV10-3 and TRBJ1-4, with TRBD1 identical over 9 bases. The V segment lost 2 bases and the J segment 10 bases; nucleotides outside the gene matches: 8. Germline values: CDR1 ENHRY, CDR2 SYGVKD. CDR3 length equals 15 residues. CDR3 nucleotides: TGTGCCATCAGTGAGCCCGGGACAGGGCTGGGAAAACTGTTTTTT. Protein: CAISEPGTGLGKLFF.

There are many counts of this clonotype. The chain combines TRBV29-1 with TRBJ2-1; 10 positions agree with TRBD2. Germline trimming cut 6 bases from V and 7 bases from J; bases unmatched to any gene: 6. The CDR3 covers 13 residues. Looked up from germline, CDR1 is SQVTM and CDR2 is ANQGSEA. CDR3: CSVAGGPLNEQFF. The DNA for the CDR3 is TGCAGCGTAGCGGGAGGGCCTCTGAATGAGCAGTTCTTC.

This clonotype was picked up many times. The rearrangement uses TRBV4-2 and TRBJ1-2; D may be TRBD1 (6 bases). Per germline, CDR1 LGHNA and CDR2 YNFKEQ. This CDR3 contains 15 residues. Trimming took 0 bases from V and 4 from J, leaving 12 bases between them. CDR3 amino acids: CASSQDLADSYGYTF. The CDR3 coding sequence is TGTGCCAGCAGCCAAGACTTAGCGGACAGCTATGGCTACACCTTC.

The chain has TRBV24-1 and TRBJ2-5; no definite D call. The CDR3 sequence is 14 residues long. V lost 3 bases and J lost 7, with 14 bases in between. Germline CDR1 reads KGHDR; CDR2 reads SFDVKD. This CDR3 reads CATSDARVVGTQYF. As DNA, the CDR3 is TGTGCCACCAGTGATGCCCGGGTAGTCGGGACCCAGTACTTC.

Concerning this clonotype: One end of the junction fails to match germline, which may point to a read error. This chain connects TRBV11-2 to TRBJ2-1, with D unclear. The CDR3 runs 12 residues. In germline, CDR1 is SGHAT, CDR2 FQNNGV. The CDR3 coding sequence is TGTGTCAGCAGCTCCTTAGGCAATGAGCAGTTATTC. Its translation is CVSSSLGNEQLF.

The rearrangement links TRBV29-1 to TRBJ2-2, with D possibly TRBD2 on 5 matching bases. Trimming took off 4 bases at V and 0 bases at J, with 12 bases between the two ends. Germline V gene data show CDR1 as SQVTM and CDR2 as ANQGSEA. This CDR3 has 15 amino acids. The CDR3 DNA is TGCAGCGTTGTATATGCGGGCGCGAACACCGGGGAGCTGTTTTTT. Protein sequence: CSVVYAGANTGELFF.

As concerns this clonotype: One junction end disagrees with the germline gene, perhaps due to a read error. The V call is TRBV5-6, the J call TRBJ2-3; D gene uncertain. In germline, CDR1 is SGHDT, CDR2 YYEEEE. CDR3 length equals 13 residues. The CDR3 DNA reads TGTGCCAGCAGCTTGTCCTACACAGATGCGCAGTATTTT. It translates to CASSLSYTDAQYF. Full variable domain (remainder filled in from reference TRBV5-6 and TRBJ2-3): DAGVTQSPTHLIKTRGQQVTLRCSPKSGHDTVSWYQQALGQGPQFIFQYYEEEERQRGNFPDRFSGHQFPNYSSELNVNALLLGDSALYLCASSLSYTDAQYFGPGTRLTVL.

Remarks on this clonotype: This may be a read error, as it is one base from a much larger clone. The V call is TRBV29-1, the J call TRBJ2-3; 8 nucleotides line up with TRBD2. This CDR3 has 13 residues. CDR1 is SQVTM, CDR2 ANQGSEA, per germline. The junction had 5 bases not matched to a gene; V was cut back by 6 bases and J by 3 bases. This chain's CDR3 is CSVGSGGTDTQYF. CDR3 sequence (DNA): TGCAGCGTAGGATCGGGAGGGACAGATACGCAGTATTTT.

As to this clonotype: At one end, the junction sequence differs from germline, possibly due to a read error. The gene calls are TRBV11-1 and TRBJ1-1, with 7 positions matching TRBD1. CDR3 size: 14 residues. Germline CDR1 reads SGHAT; CDR2 reads FQDESV (reference sequence). The CDR3 region has the DNA TGCGCCAGCAGCCAAGTCAGGGGGAACGCTGAAGCTTTCTTT. Translation gives CASSQVRGNAEAFF.

Details on this clonotype: It is likely a read error, because the conserved phenylalanine at the end of the CDR3 is missing. This chain joins TRBV10-3 and TRBJ2-2; D is perhaps TRBD1 (5 bases). V lost 2 bases, J lost 1 base, and 8 bases lay in between. Germline V gene sequence: CDR1 ENHRY, CDR2 SYGVKD. The CDR3 consists of 15 residues. This CDR3 is CAISEQQENTGELFS. The CDR3 nucleotides read TGTGCCATCAGTGAGCAACAGGAGAACACCGGGGAGCTGTTTTCT.

This clonotype turned up a few times. This rearrangement joins TRBV5-1 to TRBJ2-1, with D uncertain. The CDR3 has 12 amino acids. Germline V gene lookup returns CDR1 SGHRS and CDR2 YFSETQ. V lost 2 bases and J 4 bases, leaving 4 bases between the germline ends. CDR3 amino acids: CASSFQYNEQFF. The CDR3 nucleotides read TGCGCCAGCAGCTTTCAGTACAATGAGCAGTTCTTC.

In regard to this clonotype: Compared with germline, one end of the junction differs, possibly owing to a read error. This rearrangement joins TRBV4-3 to TRBJ2-3, with 8 bases aligning to TRBD2. The length of the CDR3 is 16 residues. Per the germline V gene, CDR1 is LGHNA and CDR2 is YSLEER. CDR3 region: CASSREDSGSTDTQYF. CDR3 coding DNA: TGCGCCAGCAGCCGGGAGGACAGCGGGAGCACTGATACGCAGTATTTT.

Of note for this clonotype: This may arise from a read error, as a much more abundant clone is one base away. The chain combines TRBV24-1 with TRBJ2-7; 7 positions agree with TRBD2. V gave up 3 bases and J gave up 6 bases; unmatched junction bases: 13. The CDR3 is 16 amino acids. Germline V gene sequence: CDR1 KGHDR, CDR2 SFDVKD. CDR3 in amino acids: CATSDPTGEGRSEQYF. The CDR3 nucleotides read TGTGCCACCAGTGATCCCACCGGGGAGGGGCGCAGCGAGCAGTACTTC.